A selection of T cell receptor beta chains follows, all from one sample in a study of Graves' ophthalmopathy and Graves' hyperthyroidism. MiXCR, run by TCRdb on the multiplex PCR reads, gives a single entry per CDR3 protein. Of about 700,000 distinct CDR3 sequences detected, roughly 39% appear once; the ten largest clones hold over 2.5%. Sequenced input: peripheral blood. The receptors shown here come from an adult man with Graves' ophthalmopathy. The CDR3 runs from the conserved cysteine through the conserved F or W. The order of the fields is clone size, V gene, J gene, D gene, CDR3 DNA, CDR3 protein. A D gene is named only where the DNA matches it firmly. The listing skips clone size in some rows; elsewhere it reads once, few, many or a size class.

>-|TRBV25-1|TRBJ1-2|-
TGTGCCAGCAGCGTTGAACCGGGGGCGAACTATGGCTACACCTTC
CASSVEPGANYGYTF
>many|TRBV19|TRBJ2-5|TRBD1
TGTGCCAGTAGTATCGGGACAGGGGGAGAGACCCAGTACTTC
CASSIGTGGETQYF
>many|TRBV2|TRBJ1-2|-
TGTGCCAGCAGTCCCGGGCCCCGCTATGGCTACACCTTC
CASSPGPRYGYTF
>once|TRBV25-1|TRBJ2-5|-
TGTGCCAGCAGTGAAGATAGTGAGACCCAGTACTTC
CASSEDSETQYF
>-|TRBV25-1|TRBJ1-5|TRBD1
TGTGCCAGCAGTGCTCGGACAGGGTTGGGCAATCAGCCCCAGCATTTT
CASSARTGLGNQPQHF
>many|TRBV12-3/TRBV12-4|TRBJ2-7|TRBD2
TGTGCCAGCAGTAATAGCGGGAGGAGCTCCTACGAGCAGTACTTC
CASSNSGRSSYEQYF
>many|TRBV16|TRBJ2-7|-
TGTGCCAGCAGCCAGGGGTATCGCGAGCAGTACTTC
CASSQGYREQYF
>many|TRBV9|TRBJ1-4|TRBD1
TGTGCCAGCAGCGTAGGGGTCGGTGACAGGGGGCGGACTGAAAAACTGTTTTTT
CASSVGVGDRGRTEKLFF
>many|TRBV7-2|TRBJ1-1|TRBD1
TGTGCCAGCAGTCCAAGGACAGGGGGCTTGAACACTGAAGCTTTCTTT
CASSPRTGGLNTEAFF
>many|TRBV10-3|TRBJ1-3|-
TGTGCCATCAGTGAGCCTCCGGGAGTCTCAAGAAACACCATATATTTT
CAISEPPGVSRNTIYF
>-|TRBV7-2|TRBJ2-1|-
TGTGCCAGCAGCAACTCAACGGGGAAGTGGGTAACCAACAATGAGGAGTTCTTC
CASSNSTGKWVTNNEEFF
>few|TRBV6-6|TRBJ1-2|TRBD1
TGTGCCAGCAGTCAAGGGGGAGACAGGGTGTTTTTGTCTGATGGCTACACCTTC
CASSQGGDRVFLSDGYTF
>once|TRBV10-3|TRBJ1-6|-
TGTGCCATCAGTGACCCGCCTTGGGCCGTAACGAGGTCACCCCTCCACTTT
CAISDPPWAVTRSPLHF
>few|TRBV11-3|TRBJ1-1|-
TGTGCCAGCAGCCAGTCAAAGCCTGAAGCTTTCTTT
CASSQSKPEAFF
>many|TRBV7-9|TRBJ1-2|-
TGTGCCAGCAGCTTAGGCCCGCGCGCGGCCGGTACTAACTATGGCTACACCTTC
CASSLGPRAAGTNYGYTF
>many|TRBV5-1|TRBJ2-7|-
TGCGCCAGCAGCTCTCCAGGGTCTACCTACGAGCAGTACTTC
CASSSPGSTYEQYF
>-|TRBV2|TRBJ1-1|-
TGTACCAGCAGCGCCAATCAGGGGAACACTGAAGCTTTCTTT
CTSSANQGNTEAFF
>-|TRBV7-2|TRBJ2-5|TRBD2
TGTGCCAGCAGCCCGACTGGGACTAGCGGACAAGAGACCCAGTACTTC
CASSPTGTSGQETQYF
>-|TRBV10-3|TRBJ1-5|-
TGTGCCATCAGCTCAGGGGTCCAGCCCCAGCATTTT
CAISSGVQPQHF
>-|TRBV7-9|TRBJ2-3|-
TGTGCCAGCAGCTCCCTTACAGGGACCCTCACAGATACGCAGTATTTT
CASSSLTGTLTDTQYF
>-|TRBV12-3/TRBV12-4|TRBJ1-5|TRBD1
TGTGCCAGCAGTTTAGGGACAGGGATCTATCAGCCCCAGCATTTT
CASSLGTGIYQPQHF
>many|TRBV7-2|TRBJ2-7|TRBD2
TGTGCCAGCAGCTCACTCGGGGGGTCGGTCTACGAGCAGTACTTC
CASSSLGGSVYEQYF
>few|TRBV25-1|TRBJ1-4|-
TGTGCCAGCAGTTCCTTTGTGGCAGGGGAGGAAAAACTGTTTTTT
CASSSFVAGEEKLFF
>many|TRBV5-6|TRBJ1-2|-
TGTGCCAGCAGCGCGTACAACTATGGCTACACCTTC
CASSAYNYGYTF